This T cell receptor (beta chain) was recorded in a study of OX40 agonist ivuxolimab in advanced cancers. General study findings and limits: No antigen was identified for the clonally expanded peripheral T cells. Blood T cells, both CD4+ and CD8+, expanded clonally by week 6 at 0.1 to 3.0 mg/kg. CD8+ T cells averaged more expanded clones than CD4+.

Blood samples were obtained at baseline, cycle 4 day 1, and cycle 7 day 1. This table comes from immunoSEQ multiplex PCR, and its TCRdb copy is limited to in-frame clones, with some not included. The sample includes about 80,000 clones, 80% to 90% of them seen just once. Trimming at V came to 1 base and at J to 6 bases, leaving 8 bases not matched to a gene. This CDR3 has 16 residues. CDR1 and CDR2 from the germline V gene are SGHTA and FQGTGA. As concerns this clone: Its antigen is not identified.

This clonotype was obtained from an adult with an advanced solid tumor such as melanoma, head and neck, liver or kidney cancer. The rearrangement uses TRBV7-3 and TRBJ2-2; 7 positions match TRBD2. The source material was CD4+ or CD8+ T cells sorted from blood, sampled in a trial of the OX40 agonist ivuxolimab. CDR3 sequence reads: CASSLRPAGSAGELFF. CDR3 coding DNA: TGTGCCAGCAGCTTAAGGCCAGCGGGATCGGCCGGGGAGCTGTTTTTT.